The subject of this entry is one T cell receptor (beta chain). Its specific antigen is unknown. Base-call qualities are not available, and no considerably larger clone is one nucleotide away. TCRbeta CDR3 regions were amplified from genomic DNA by means of the immunoSEQ Assay, a bias-controlled multiplex PCR. In the original analysis: Nucleated cell counts per sample were estimated from amplification of reference gene primers within the assay. Sequence reads were collapsed and filtered to measure the absolute abundance of every unique TCRbeta CDR3 rearrangement. Productive Simpson clonality was computed per sample as the square root of Simpson's diversity index over productive rearrangements. TCRdb obtained this table from immuneACCESS and retained in-frame rearrangements with V and J assigned. These tables miss some clones; where compared with another copy, unresolved V genes account for less than half of the shortfall, and the remainder is unexplained. The D gene and trimming were derived from the DNA, and the V and J assignments and clone size from that table. The sample data list a few hundred thousand clones, and 87% of these were observed just once. The leading ten clones occupy 3% of the sample.

Whole blood was collected in K2EDTA tubes by collaborating institutions according to the institutions' own protocols. Collaborator samples were shipped for TCRbeta analysis as frozen whole blood, isolated PBMCs, or DNA extracted from either sample type. This sample is drawn from a study of blood T cell repertoires in COVID-19 (dated by TCRdb to 2019 to 2021). In the study overall: Samples covering the acute and convalescent phases of COVID-19 were provided by collaborators in the United States, Italy and Spain. The material from the prospective study consisted of cDNA or gDNA derived from T cells, B-cell-depleted T cells, or PBMCs. Subjects who had been exposed to COVID-19, were actively infected with it, or had recovered from it provided the deeply sampled blood TCRbeta repertoires that made up the dataset. A freely available public database, intended as a resource for researchers studying the immune response to SARS-CoV-2, is where the repertoires were released. The samples were drawn from two sources: the first 160 participants of the ongoing ImmuneRACE study, and 1,000 to 1,500 subjects contributed by 6 global collaborators. The sample metadata nearly always contained a de-identified subject ID, COVID-19 status, age in years and sex. HLA class I and class II types, where available, came from metadata supplied by the sample provider rather than from assay-based typing.

Trimming costs V 3 bases and J 0 bases, and their ends lie 18 bases apart. According to the germline V gene, CDR1 reads SGHDN and CDR2 reads FVKESK. The CDR3 measures 19 amino acids from cysteine to phenylalanine. The DNA shown is the 57-base CDR3, in frame from base 1. Overall study results and their limits: How much clinical and demographic metadata was included differed by source and by participant, and the metadata was provided uncurated.

Sample: peripheral blood. The sequence joins TRBV14 to TRBJ2-6; a weak D assignment points to TRBD2 (5 bases agree). The TCR sequence derives from a young man with active or convalescent COVID-19. The CDR3 here reads CASSQGLRGWSSGANVLTF. The sequenced DNA: TGTGCCAGCAGCCAGGGTTTAAGAGGGTGGAGCTCTGGGGCCAACGTCCTGACTTTC.